This entry lists 28 T cell receptor beta chains sequenced from one sample in a study of cytomegalovirus exposure and HLA in healthy donors. The study ran its PCR with 60 Vbeta and 13 Jbeta primers. This table comes from immunoSEQ multiplex PCR, and its TCRdb copy is limited to in-frame clones, with some not included. The sample contains about 120,000 clones, about 80% of which appear only once. Specimen: PBMCs. Source of these receptors: a woman aged 50 to 60 in good health and CMV-seropositive.

This chain links TRBV7-2 with TRBJ2-2; 7 bases map to TRBD2. The CDR3 covers 15 residues. Germline loops: CDR1 SGHTA, CDR2 FQGNSA. With V trimmed by 4 bases and J by 0 bases, 2 bases remained unmatched. CDR3 loop: CASSYAGANTGELFF. CDR3 nucleotides: TGTGCCAGCAGCTATGCGGGGGCGAACACCGGGGAGCTGTTTTTT. Full variable domain (outside the CDR3, taken from reference TRBV7-2 and TRBJ2-2): GAGVSQSPSNKVTEKGKDVELRCDPISGHTALYWYRQSLGQGLEFLIYFQGNSAPDKSGLPSDRFSAERTGGSVSTLTIQRTQQEDSAVYLCASSYAGANTGELFFGEGSRLTVL.

J is TRBJ2-3 and V is TRBV2; 7 positions match TRBD1. V was clipped by 8 bases and J by 4 bases; unmatched bases: 9. CDR1 and CDR2 from the germline V gene are SNHLY and FYNNEI. The CDR3 consists of 14 residues. In DNA, the CDR3 is TGTGCCAGCGGACCGACAGGGTCCCCAGATACGCAGTATTTT. Translation gives CASGPTGSPDTQYF.

V and J are TRBV15 and TRBJ2-7, with 7 bases fitting TRBD2. Germline loops: CDR1 LNHNV, CDR2 YYDKDF (reference sequence). The ends lost 0 bases at V and 2 bases at J; junction bases unmatched: 7. The CDR3 extends over 16 amino acids. CDR3 sequence: CATSRDLERGPYEQYF. CDR3 nucleotide sequence: TGTGCCACCAGCAGAGATCTGGAGCGGGGACCCTACGAGCAGTACTTC.

This chain connects TRBV4-2 to TRBJ1-1; the match to TRBD1 covers 8 bases. Germline CDR1 and CDR2: LGHNA and YNFKEQ. Trimming took 4 bases from V and 1 from J; bases not matched to a gene: 8. CDR3 length: 16 residues. The CDR3 DNA follows: TGTGCCAGCAGCCTTTTTGAAGACAGGGGGAACACTGAAGCTTTCTTT. It codes for CASSLFEDRGNTEAFF.

The rearrangement joins TRBV19 to TRBJ1-1; possibly TRBD1 for D (6 bases). This CDR3 contains 14 residues. V gave up 2 bases and J gave up 5 bases, with 12 bases separating them. Germline V CDR1 and CDR2: LNHDA, SQIVND (reference sequence). The CDR3 DNA reads TGTGCCAGTAGTATAAGGGCCAGGGGTACTGAAGCTTTCTTT. It is translated as CASSIRARGTEAFF.

V and J are TRBV18 and TRBJ2-5; 8 positions agree with TRBD1. V lost 6 bases to trimming and J lost 5 bases; unmatched junction nucleotides: 8. This CDR3 is 14 amino acids long. The germline V gene encodes CDR1 KGHSH and CDR2 LQKENI. CDR3 nucleotide sequence: TGTGCCAGCTCGAGGGTTAGGACAGGGGAGACCCAGTACTTC. This translates into CASSRVRTGETQYF.

In its sample, this clone was seen once. The rearrangement joins TRBV5-1 to TRBJ2-1, with TRBD2 matching 7 bases. V lost 4 bases, J lost 2 bases, and 6 bases stayed unmatched. The CDR3 sequence is 15 residues long. Germline-derived CDR1 and CDR2 are SGHRS and YFSETQ. The CDR3 region is CASSRLSGTYNEQFF. As DNA, the CDR3 is TGCGCCAGCAGCCGGTTAAGCGGGACCTACAATGAGCAGTTCTTC.

This rearrangement joins TRBV2 to TRBJ2-3; D gene unclear. There are 16 residues in the CDR3. V was pared by 2 bases and J by 2 bases, with 14 bases between. Germline loops: CDR1 SNHLY, CDR2 FYNNEI. The CDR3 coding sequence is TGTGCCAGCAGTGAATATCGGCGGCCAACCACAGATACGCAGTATTTT. Residues: CASSEYRRPTTDTQYF.

The J gene is TRBJ2-1, the V gene TRBV2, with D possibly being TRBD1 (5 bases). Germline V gene data show CDR1 as SNHLY and CDR2 as FYNNEI. V lost 6 bases and J 4 bases, leaving 13 bases between the germline ends. This CDR3 spans 14 amino acids. In DNA, the CDR3 is TGTGCCAGCAGGGACAACGGACGGTACAATGAGCAGTTCTTC. Translating gives CASRDNGRYNEQFF.

The chain links TRBV6-6 to TRBJ1-6; D is uncertain. Germline V gene sequence: CDR1 MNHNY, CDR2 SVGAGI (reference sequence). CDR3 length: 15 amino acids. Trimming removed 2 bases at V and 1 base at J, with 6 bases between. The CDR3, as DNA: TGTGCCAGCAGTTACGAACAGTCCTATAATTCACCCCTCCACTTT. This sequence encodes CASSYEQSYNSPLHF.

This sequence joins TRBV4-2 and TRBJ2-3; 8 positions match TRBD2. Germline V gives CDR1 LGHNA, CDR2 YNFKEQ. V trimming: 1 base; J trimming: 1 base; junction bases outside the gene matches: 7. This CDR3 is 17 amino acids long. The CDR3 sequence: CASSQALAGGGTDTQYF. In nucleotides, the CDR3 is TGTGCCAGCAGCCAAGCTCTTGCGGGGGGTGGCACAGATACGCAGTATTTT.

This chain links TRBV9 with TRBJ2-3; the D is unclear. CDR1 and CDR2 (germline): SGDLS, YYNGEE. CDR3 length: 14 residues. Between the trimmed V and J ends, which lost 3 bases and 4 bases, there was a span of 12 bases. The CDR3 is CASSGNQVADTQYF. CDR3 in DNA: TGTGCCAGCAGCGGGAATCAGGTCGCAGATACGCAGTATTTT.

This clone occurred a few times. The genes are TRBV7-9 and TRBJ2-2; a weak D match, TRBD2 (5 bases). Germline assignment: CDR1 SEHNR and CDR2 FQNEAQ (reference sequence). This CDR3 has 16 residues. V lost 5 bases, J lost 7 bases, and 20 bases lay in between. The CDR3 DNA reads as TGTGCCAGCAGCAAGAGCGGAGGCCTTAGGAACGGGGAGCTGTTTTTT. Its translation: CASSKSGGLRNGELFF.

Concerning this clone: One end of the junction is discordant with germline, which a read error may explain. In DNA, the CDR3 is TGCGCAAGCAGCCCTTGGACAGGGGGCTACGAGCAGTACTTC. Its protein is CASSPWTGGYEQYF. This chain links TRBV4-1 with TRBJ2-7; 10 nucleotides line up with TRBD1. This CDR3 comprises 14 residues. CDR1 and CDR2 (germline): MGHRA, YSYEKL.

In DNA form, the CDR3 reads TGTGCCAGCAGCTTAGCCTCCCGCTCCTACAATGAGCAGTTCTTC. Translating gives CASSLASRSYNEQFF. The chain has TRBV11-3 and TRBJ2-1; no reliable D call. The V end lost 1 base, the J end lost 0 bases, and 7 bases lay between the germline ends. Germline V gene data show CDR1 as SGHNT and CDR2 as YENEEA. This CDR3 is 15 amino acids long.

The chain uses TRBV27 and TRBJ2-7; 11 bases are shared with TRBD2. CDR1 MNHEY and CDR2 SMNVEV come from the germline V gene (reference sequence). The CDR3 sequence is 15 residues long. After removal of 2 bases from V and 2 bases from J, the junction contained 2 bases not matched to a gene. The CDR3 spells CASSLASGRTYEQYF. The CDR3 DNA reads TGTGCCAGCAGTTTAGCTAGCGGGAGGACCTACGAGCAGTACTTC.

The chain joins TRBV27 to TRBJ2-2, with D perhaps matching TRBD2 (6 bases). Trimming took off 5 bases at V and 5 bases at J, with 15 bases between the two ends. The CDR3 is 15 residues long. Germline-derived CDR1 and CDR2 are MNHEY and SMNVEV (reference sequence). CDR3 residues: CASSPLEAGTGELFF. In DNA, the CDR3 is TGTGCCAGCAGTCCCCTGGAGGCGGGGACCGGGGAGCTGTTTTTT.

The chain has TRBV9 and TRBJ1-4, with TRBD1 as a possible D gene (6 bases). This CDR3 is built from 14 residues. Deletions cut 6 bases from V and 0 bases from J, with 9 bases between. The germline V gene has CDR1 SGDLS and CDR2 YYNGEE. In nucleotides, the CDR3 is TGTGCCAGCACTCAGGGGTCAACTAATGAAAAACTGTTTTTT. Its protein is CASTQGSTNEKLFF.

The chain combines TRBV4-3 with TRBJ2-7; D ambiguous. There are 15 residues in the CDR3. V lost 0 bases to trimming and J lost 1 base, with 10 bases between them. Per germline, CDR1 LGHNA and CDR2 YSLEER. CDR3 bases: TGCGCCAGCAGCCAAGATCAGTTCCCATCCTACGAGCAGTACTTC. It encodes CASSQDQFPSYEQYF.

In this sample, this clone turned up a few times. The rearrangement uses TRBV2 and TRBJ1-4; no clear D gene. Trimming took 3 bases from V and 8 from J, leaving 10 bases between them. The germline CDR1 and CDR2 sequences are SNHLY and FYNNEI. The CDR3 is made up of 13 amino acids. CDR3 amino acids: CASSEASWEKLFF. In nucleotides, the CDR3 is TGTGCCAGCAGTGAGGCCAGTTGGGAAAAACTGTTTTTT. The whole variable domain, remainder taken from reference TRBV2 and TRBJ1-4, is EPEVTQTPSHQVTQMGQEVILRCVPISNHLYFYWYRQILGQKVEFLVSFYNNEISEKSEIFDDQFSVERPDGSNFTLKIRSTKLEDSAMYFCASSEASWEKLFFGSGTQLSVL.

The J gene is TRBJ2-3, the V gene TRBV6-1; 7 nucleotides align to TRBD1. Per the germline V gene, CDR1 is MNHNS and CDR2 is SASEGT. The length of the CDR3 is 15 residues. J lost 0 bases, V lost 6 bases, and 6 bases had no gene match. Here the CDR3 DNA reads TGTGCCAGCAGGGGGGACAGAGAAAGCACAGATACGCAGTATTTT. This gives the protein CASRGDRESTDTQYF.

The count of this clone is one. The J gene is TRBJ2-2, the V gene TRBV4-1; 8 bases fit TRBD1. V was pared by 0 bases and J by 5 bases, with 11 bases of the junction left unmatched. The CDR3 loop spans 18 amino acids. In germline, CDR1 is MGHRA, CDR2 YSYEKL. CDR3 region: CASSQDSRTGRLTGELFF. In DNA form, the CDR3 reads TGCGCCAGCAGCCAAGATTCTCGGACAGGGCGTTTGACCGGGGAGCTGTTTTTT.

This chain uses TRBV2 with TRBJ2-1, with 7 nucleotides matching TRBD2. Germline V gives CDR1 SNHLY, CDR2 FYNNEI. The CDR3 consists of 17 residues. V trimming: 2 bases; J trimming: 0 bases; junction bases outside the gene matches: 7. For the CDR3, the DNA is TGTGCCAGCAGTGAAATGTCTAGCGGAAGCTCCTACAATGAGCAGTTCTTC. This encodes CASSEMSSGSSYNEQFF.

This CDR3 is CASSESAGAWNEQFF. The CDR3, as DNA: TGCGCCAGCAGTGAGAGCGCGGGAGCTTGGAATGAGCAGTTCTTC. The chain employs TRBV10-2 and TRBJ2-1; 7 bases are shared with TRBD2. CDR3 size: 15 residues. Germline V gene lookup returns CDR1 WSHSY and CDR2 SAAADI. Losses at the gene ends were 2 bases for V and 7 bases for J; bases not matched to a gene: 8.

The count of this clone is one. The chain carries TRBV13 and TRBJ2-7; D call uncertain. Germline assignment: CDR1 PRHDT and CDR2 FYEKMQ (reference sequence). Deletions cut 0 bases from V and 2 bases from J, with 11 bases between. CDR3 size: 15 residues. CDR3 in DNA: TGTGCCAGCAGCTTAGGAGAACCCCAGGCCTACGAGCAGTACTTC. Protein sequence: CASSLGEPQAYEQYF.

The chain links TRBV29-1 to TRBJ2-3; 8 bases align to TRBD1. V trimming: 6 bases; J trimming: 4 bases; junction bases outside the gene matches: 15. This CDR3 is built from 16 residues. Germline-derived CDR1 and CDR2 are SQVTM and ANQGSEA. CDR3 bases: TGCAGCGTGGAAAATAGGACAGGGCGGTATGCAGATACGCAGTATTTT. This gives the protein CSVENRTGRYADTQYF.

The gene calls are TRBV27 and TRBJ2-5; 7 positions agree with TRBD2. Trimming at V came to 3 bases and at J to 4 bases, leaving 2 bases not matched to a gene. The germline gives CDR1 MNHEY, CDR2 SMNVEV (reference sequence). The CDR3 runs to 13 residues. This CDR3 is CASSLAGAETQYF. The CDR3 nucleotides are TGTGCCAGCAGTTTGGCGGGAGCAGAGACCCAGTACTTC.

The chain recombines TRBV27 with TRBJ2-5; 7 bases match TRBD2. The CDR3 runs to 19 residues. From germline, CDR1 is MNHEY and CDR2 SMNVEV (reference sequence). Germline trimming cut 5 bases from V and 1 base from J; bases unmatched to any gene: 19. In DNA form, the CDR3 reads TGTGCCAGCAGTCCCCTTCGGTCGGCCGGGTTAGCGGGCCAAGAGACCCAGTACTTC. Residues: CASSPLRSAGLAGQETQYF.